This T cell receptor (beta chain) was identified in a study of blood T cells in healthy people across ages. V lost 0 bases and J 7 bases, leaving 19 bases between the germline ends. CDR1 and CDR2 from the germline V gene are SGDLS and YYNGEE. The CDR3 has 16 amino acids. Primed by a sample-barcoded 5' primer and a J-beta primer mix, a second PCR proceeded for 7 to 11 cycles. TCRdb reprocessed the 5' RACE reads via MiXCR and lists one record per CDR3 protein. Of about a million distinct CDR3 sequences listed, more than 30% are singletons. The rearrangement links TRBV9 to TRBJ1-2, with D tentatively TRBD1 (5 bases). The origin of this receptor is a young man in good health. The sequenced sample consisted of blood. CDR3 nucleotide sequence: TGTGCCAGCAGCGTAGAAGTTTTCGGGACTCCGCCTGGCTACACCTTC. Amino acid sequence: CASSVEVFGTPPGYTF.